The text below deals with one T cell receptor (beta chain). Its antigen remains unknown. V was shortened by 0 bases and J by 5 bases, with 9 bases between the two germline ends. This CDR3 has 14 residues. Germline V gene lookup returns CDR1 SGDLS and CDR2 YYNGEE. This sample was included in a study of cytomegalovirus exposure and HLA in healthy donors. Study context: Researchers previously reported finding about 110 million unique TCR beta sequences from roughly 180 million T cells. Findings and caveats of the study: By a later analysis, the bulk of CMV-associated TCR beta chains appeared HLA-restricted. Some V segments, including TRBV6-2 and TRBV6-3, were excluded as indistinguishable.

The study ran its PCR with 60 Vbeta and 13 Jbeta primers. Libraries were prepared by immunoSEQ multiplex PCR; TCRdb keeps only in-frame clonotypes and omits some of them. The data hold more than 130,000 clones, with over 60% observed a single time. The clonotype was recovered from a man aged 40-55 years in good health and CMV-seropositive. The chain recombines TRBV9 with TRBJ1-5; D may be TRBD1 (5 bases). Sequencing input: PBMCs. The CDR3 DNA is TGTGCCAGCAGCGTAGGTAGGGGATATCAGCCCCAGCATTTT. This sequence encodes CASSVGRGYQPQHF.